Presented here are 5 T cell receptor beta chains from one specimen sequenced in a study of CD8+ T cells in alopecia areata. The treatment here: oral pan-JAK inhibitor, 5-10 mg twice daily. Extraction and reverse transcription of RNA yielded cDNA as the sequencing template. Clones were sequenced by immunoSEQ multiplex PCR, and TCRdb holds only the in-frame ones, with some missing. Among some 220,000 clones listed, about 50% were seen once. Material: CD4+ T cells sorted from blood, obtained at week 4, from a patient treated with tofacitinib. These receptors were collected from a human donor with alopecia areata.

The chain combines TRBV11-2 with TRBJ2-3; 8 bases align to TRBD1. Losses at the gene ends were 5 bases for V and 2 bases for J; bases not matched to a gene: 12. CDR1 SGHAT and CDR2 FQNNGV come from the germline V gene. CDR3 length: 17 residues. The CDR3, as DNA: TGTGCCAGCAGCACCCGACAGGGGTCATATAACACAGATACGCAGTATTTT. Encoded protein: CASSTRQGSYNTDTQYF. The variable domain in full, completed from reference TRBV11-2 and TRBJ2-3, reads EAGVAQSPRYKIIEKRQSVAFWCNPISGHATLYWYQQILGQGPKLLIQFQNNGVVDDSQLPKDRFSAERLKGVDSTLKIQPAKLEDSAVYLCASSTRQGSYNTDTQYFGPGTRLTVL.

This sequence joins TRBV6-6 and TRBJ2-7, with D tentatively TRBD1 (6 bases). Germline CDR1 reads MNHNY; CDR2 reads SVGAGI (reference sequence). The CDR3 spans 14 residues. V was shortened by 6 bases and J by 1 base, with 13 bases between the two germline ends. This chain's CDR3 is CASSLKGVSYEQYF. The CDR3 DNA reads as TGTGCCAGCAGCCTCAAGGGGGTGTCCTACGAGCAGTACTTC.

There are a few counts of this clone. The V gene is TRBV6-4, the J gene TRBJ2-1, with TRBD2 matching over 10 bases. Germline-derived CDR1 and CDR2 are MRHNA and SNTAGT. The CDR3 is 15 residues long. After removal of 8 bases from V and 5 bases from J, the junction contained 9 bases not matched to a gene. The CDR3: CASADSGGKNNEQFF. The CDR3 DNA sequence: TGTGCCAGCGCCGATAGCGGGGGGAAAAACAATGAGCAGTTCTTC.

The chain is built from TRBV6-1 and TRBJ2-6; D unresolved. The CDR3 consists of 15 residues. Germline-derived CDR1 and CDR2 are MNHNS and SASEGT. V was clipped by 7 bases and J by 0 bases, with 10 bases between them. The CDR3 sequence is CASKLSSSGANVLTF. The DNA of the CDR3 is TGTGCCAGCAAGCTGTCTAGCTCTGGGGCCAACGTCCTGACTTTC.

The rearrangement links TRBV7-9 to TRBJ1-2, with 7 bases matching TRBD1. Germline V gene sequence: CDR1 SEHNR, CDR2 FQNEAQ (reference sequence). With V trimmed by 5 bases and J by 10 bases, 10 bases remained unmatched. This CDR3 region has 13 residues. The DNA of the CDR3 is TGTGCCAGCAGCAGAGACAGGGTCCATATCTACACCTTC. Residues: CASSRDRVHIYTF.